This is a list of T cell receptor beta chains from one sample in a study of blood T cell repertoires in COVID-19. Generated by immunoSEQ multiplex PCR, the TCRdb table keeps only in-frame clones and is missing some. The sample lists more than 95,000 clones, about 86% seen once, with 3% to 4% in the top ten. The sample consisted of peripheral blood. Receptor source: an elderly woman with active or convalescent COVID-19. CDR3s include the opening cysteine and the closing phenylalanine or tryptophan. D genes are given only for firm matches. Rows may omit the clone size; those that give it use once, few, many or a size class.

size	V	D	J	CDR3	DNA
-	TRBV9	TRBD1	TRBJ1-3	CASSPPGTGLGNTIYF	TGTGCCAGCAGCCCCCCCGGGACAGGGTTGGGAAACACCATATATTTT
once	TRBV27	TRBD1	TRBJ1-2	CASSPGQGIAGYTF	TGTGCCAGCAGTCCGGGACAGGGTATCGCTGGCTACACCTTC
-	TRBV24-1	-	TRBJ1-1	CATSNRDSEAFF	TGTGCCACCAGCAATCGGGACTCCGAAGCTTTCTTT
-	TRBV29-1	-	TRBJ2-7	CSVDGRGSSYEQYF	TGCAGCGTTGATGGAAGGGGGAGTTCCTACGAGCAGTACTTC
-	TRBV12-3/TRBV12-4	-	TRBJ1-2	CASSDSGYGYTF	TGTGCCAGCAGCGACAGTGGCTATGGCTACACCTTC
-	TRBV5-6	TRBD1	TRBJ1-2	CASSDIPGTGYGYTF	TGTGCCAGCAGCGATATCCCCGGGACAGGGTATGGCTACACCTTC
-	TRBV28	TRBD1	TRBJ2-1	CASSGQGTSYNEQFF	TGTGCCAGCAGTGGACAGGGGACTTCCTACAATGAGCAGTTCTTC
-	TRBV6-5	TRBD2	TRBJ2-7	CASNLAGENYEQYF	TGTGCCAGCAATCTAGCGGGGGAGAACTACGAGCAGTACTTC
-	TRBV11-2	-	TRBJ1-2	CASSRIGTANYGYTF	TGTGCCAGCAGCCGAATTGGCACAGCAAACTATGGCTACACCTTC
-	TRBV10-1	TRBD1	TRBJ1-4	CARAMPGAGTGGPATNEKLFF	TGCGCCAGGGCGATGCCAGGAGCCGGGACAGGGGGACCCGCAACTAATGAAAAACTGTTTTTT
-	TRBV5-1	TRBD1	TRBJ2-5	CASSLERDRGQETQYF	TGCGCCAGCAGCTTGGAACGGGACAGGGGCCAAGAGACCCAGTACTTC
-	TRBV23-1	TRBD1	TRBJ1-3	CASSQSDETGLLFSGNTIYF	TGCGCCAGCAGTCAATCCGACGAGACAGGGCTTTTATTCTCTGGAAACACCATATATTTT
-	TRBV10-3	-	TRBJ1-3	CAISGGVGNTIYF	TGTGCCATCAGTGGGGGAGTCGGAAACACCATATATTTT
-	TRBV7-3	TRBD1	TRBJ2-1	CASGQGGYNEQFF	TGTGCCAGTGGACAGGGGGGGTACAATGAGCAGTTCTTC
once	TRBV19	TRBD1	TRBJ2-4	CASSIPHDRDNIQYF	TGTGCCAGTAGTATACCCCACGACAGGGACAACATTCAGTACTTC
-	TRBV15	-	TRBJ1-3	CATSWGAGNTIYF	TGTGCCACCAGCTGGGGGGCTGGAAACACCATATATTTT
-	TRBV3-1/TRBV3-2	TRBD1	TRBJ1-3	CASSPLPGQGAAGNTIYF	TGTGCCAGCAGCCCCCTCCCGGGACAGGGGGCGGCTGGAAACACCATATATTTT
-	TRBV10-3	TRBD1	TRBJ1-1	CAISESTGDTEAFF	TGTGCCATCAGTGAGTCGACAGGGGACACTGAAGCTTTCTTT
-	TRBV30	TRBD2	TRBJ2-1	CAWNGLAGVNEQFF	TGTGCCTGGAACGGGCTAGCGGGGGTGAATGAGCAGTTCTTC
-	TRBV5-4	-	TRBJ1-4	CASSLTPTGRDEKLFF	TGTGCCAGCAGCCTCACACCGACAGGACGGGATGAAAAACTGTTTTTT
-	TRBV2	TRBD1	TRBJ1-2	CASSSGTGYYGYTF	TGTGCCAGCAGTTCCGGGACAGGGTATTATGGCTACACCTTC
-	TRBV6-5	-	TRBJ2-1	CASSNAGTAYNEQFF	TGTGCCAGCAGTAACGCGGGGACGGCCTACAATGAGCAGTTCTTC
-	TRBV5-6	TRBD1	TRBJ1-1	CASYLRGPGGHAFF	TGTGCCAGCTATCTAAGAGGCCCAGGGGGCCACGCTTTCTTT
-	TRBV7-2	TRBD1	TRBJ1-1	CASSARTGRNTEAFF	TGTGCCAGCAGCGCACGGACAGGGAGGAACACTGAAGCTTTCTTT
-	TRBV28	TRBD1	TRBJ1-6	CASSQSTGTGNSPLHF	TGTGCCAGCAGCCAGTCAACCGGGACAGGGAATTCACCCCTCCACTTT
-	TRBV7-2	-	TRBJ1-1	CASSYYNTEAFF	TGTGCCAGCAGCTATTATAACACTGAAGCTTTCTTT
-	TRBV9	-	TRBJ2-5	CASSETQGIETQYF	TGTGCCAGCAGCGAGACACAGGGTATAGAGACCCAGTACTTC
-	TRBV6-1	-	TRBJ1-6	CASSDLRGHDDSPLHF	TGTGCCAGCAGTGATCTTCGCGGACACGACGATTCACCCCTCCACTTT
-	TRBV5-4	TRBD1	TRBJ2-1	CASSPQGFRDNEQFF	TGTGCCAGCAGCCCACAGGGGTTCAGGGACAATGAGCAGTTCTTC
-	TRBV7-2	-	TRBJ1-3	CASSTLGSSGNTIYF	TGTGCCAGCAGCACTCTAGGAAGCTCTGGAAACACCATATATTTT
-	TRBV15	TRBD1	TRBJ1-2	CATSKAGGRGYGYTF	TGTGCCACCTCCAAAGCAGGGGGCAGAGGGTATGGCTACACCTTC
-	TRBV11-2	-	TRBJ1-1	CASSSDSSGEAFF	TGTGCCAGCAGCTCCGACTCCTCTGGTGAAGCTTTCTTT
-	TRBV28	-	TRBJ1-6	CASSWSWTRPLHF	TGTGCCAGCAGTTGGTCCTGGACTCGTCCCCTCCACTTT
-	TRBV2	-	TRBJ2-7	CASRLQGPKQYF	TGTGCCAGCAGGTTACAGGGTCCCAAGCAGTACTTC
few	TRBV21-1	-	TRBJ1-2	CASREKRRKGVLDSNYGYTF	TGTGCCAGCAGGGAAAAGAGGAGGAAGGGGGTACTAGACTCTAACTATGGCTACACCTTC
-	TRBV30	-	TRBJ2-7	CAWSKNRGGGEQYF	TGTGCCTGGAGTAAAAACAGGGGAGGAGGCGAGCAGTACTTC
-	TRBV15	TRBD2	TRBJ2-3	CATYGSGADTQYF	TGTGCCACCTACGGGAGCGGGGCAGATACGCAGTATTTT
-	TRBV24-1	TRBD1	TRBJ1-4	CATSDSRGVNEKLFF	TGTGCCACCAGTGATTCCAGGGGGGTCAACGAAAAACTGTTTTTT
-	TRBV6-2/TRBV6-3	TRBD2	TRBJ2-1	CASSYYSGMNNEQFF	TGTGCCAGCAGTTATTATAGCGGGATGAACAATGAGCAGTTCTTC
once	TRBV6-5	-	TRBJ2-7	CASRKSSYEQYF	TGTGCCAGCAGGAAGAGCTCCTACGAGCAGTACTTC
-	TRBV3-1/TRBV3-2	-	TRBJ2-7	CASSQGLANEQYF	TGTGCCAGCAGCCAAGGGCTAGCGAACGAGCAGTACTTC
-	TRBV3-1/TRBV3-2	-	TRBJ1-1	CASSQLGGSVGTEAFF	TGTGCCAGCAGCCAACTAGGGGGATCGGTCGGTACTGAAGCTTTCTTT
-	TRBV18	TRBD2	TRBJ2-7	CASSPGAGYDEQYF	TGTGCCAGCTCACCTGGAGCGGGGTACGACGAGCAGTACTTC